Sequencing of this TCR beta chain was carried out in a study of lymphopenia after photon versus proton radiotherapy. Study-wide findings and caveats: Survival link was tested only in deceased patients; proton benefit remains a possibility. A bigger post-nadir fall in TCR diversity correlated inversely with survival time in deceased patients. Post-nadir diversity loss with photons came from oligoclonal expansion, particularly CD8+ Temra cells. Proton therapy kept repertoires fairly stable, unlike photons, which gained effector/memory cells.

Per germline, CDR1 KGHSH and CDR2 LQKENI. The V end was cut by 3 bases, the J end by 8 bases, with 19 bases between. The CDR3 runs 15 residues. Only in-frame clones appear in the TCRdb table, and some are missing; sequencing was by immunoSEQ multiplex PCR. The table records 25,000 to 30,000 clones, about 87% of them present only once. Only one count was recorded for this clone. Its target is not known. This receptor was taken from a woman in her fifties or sixties with cholangiocarcinoma. Some clones in this sample may be carry-over from other donors' samples. Source: peripheral blood, taken from a patient treated with proton-based radiotherapy. The V and J genes are TRBV18 and TRBJ1-2; maybe TRBD1 (5 bases). The CDR3 DNA is TGTGCCAGCTCACCCCCGCAACGGGCAGGGAGAGGCTACACCTTC. It codes for CASSPPQRAGRGYTF. Variable domain in full (rest from reference TRBV18 and TRBJ1-2): NAGVMQNPRHLVRRRGQEARLRCSPMKGHSHVYWYRQLPEEGLKFMVYLQKENIIDESGMPKERFSAEFPKEGPSILRIQQVVRGDSAAYFCASSPPQRAGRGYTFGSGTRLTVV.